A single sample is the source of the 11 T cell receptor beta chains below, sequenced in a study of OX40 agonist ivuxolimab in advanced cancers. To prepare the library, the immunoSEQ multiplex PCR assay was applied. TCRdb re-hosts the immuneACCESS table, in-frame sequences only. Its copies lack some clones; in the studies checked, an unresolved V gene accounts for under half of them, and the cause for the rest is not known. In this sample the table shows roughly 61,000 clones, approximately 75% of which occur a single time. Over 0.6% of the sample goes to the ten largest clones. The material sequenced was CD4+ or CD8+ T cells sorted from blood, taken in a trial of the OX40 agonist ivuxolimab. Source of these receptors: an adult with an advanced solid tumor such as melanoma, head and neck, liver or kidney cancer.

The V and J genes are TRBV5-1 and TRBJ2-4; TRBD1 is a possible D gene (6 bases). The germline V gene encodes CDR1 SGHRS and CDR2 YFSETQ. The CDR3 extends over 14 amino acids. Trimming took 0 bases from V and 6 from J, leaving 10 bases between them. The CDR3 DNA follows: TGCGCCAGCAGCTTGGTGCAGGGGAGAAACATTCAGTACTTC. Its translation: CASSLVQGRNIQYF.

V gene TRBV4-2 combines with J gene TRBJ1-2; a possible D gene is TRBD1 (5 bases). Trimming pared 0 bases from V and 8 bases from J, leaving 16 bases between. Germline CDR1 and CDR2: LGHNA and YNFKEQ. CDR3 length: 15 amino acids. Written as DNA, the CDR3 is TGTGCCAGCAGCCAAGATGTGGGGAGCCGGGGGGGCTACACCTTC. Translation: CASSQDVGSRGGYTF.

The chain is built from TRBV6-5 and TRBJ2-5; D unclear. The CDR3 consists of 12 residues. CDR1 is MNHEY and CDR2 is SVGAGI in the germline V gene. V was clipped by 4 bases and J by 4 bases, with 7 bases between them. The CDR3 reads CASSSPPETQYF. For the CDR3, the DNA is TGTGCCAGCAGTTCCCCCCCAGAGACCCAGTACTTC.

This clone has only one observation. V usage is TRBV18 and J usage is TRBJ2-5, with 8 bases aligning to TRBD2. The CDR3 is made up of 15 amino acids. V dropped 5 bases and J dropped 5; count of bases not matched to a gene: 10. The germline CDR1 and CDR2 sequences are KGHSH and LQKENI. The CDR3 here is CASSSGGGFWETQYF. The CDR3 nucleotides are TGTGCCAGCTCATCGGGAGGGGGGTTCTGGGAGACCCAGTACTTC. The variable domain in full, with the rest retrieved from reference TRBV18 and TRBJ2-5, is NAGVMQNPRHLVRRRGQEARLRCSPMKGHSHVYWYRQLPEEGLKFMVYLQKENIIDESGMPKERFSAEFPKEGPSILRIQQVVRGDSAAYFCASSSGGGFWETQYFGPGTRLLVL.

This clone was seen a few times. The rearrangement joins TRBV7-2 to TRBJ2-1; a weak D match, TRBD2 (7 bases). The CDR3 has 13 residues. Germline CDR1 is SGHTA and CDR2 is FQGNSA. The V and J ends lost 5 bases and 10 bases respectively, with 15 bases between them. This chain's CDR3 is CASSETPGGEQFF. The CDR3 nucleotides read TGTGCCAGCAGCGAGACCCCGGGGGGCGAGCAGTTCTTC. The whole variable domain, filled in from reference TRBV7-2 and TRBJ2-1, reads GAGVSQSPSNKVTEKGKDVELRCDPISGHTALYWYRQSLGQGLEFLIYFQGNSAPDKSGLPSDRFSAERTGGSVSTLTIQRTQQEDSAVYLCASSETPGGEQFFGPGTRLTVL.

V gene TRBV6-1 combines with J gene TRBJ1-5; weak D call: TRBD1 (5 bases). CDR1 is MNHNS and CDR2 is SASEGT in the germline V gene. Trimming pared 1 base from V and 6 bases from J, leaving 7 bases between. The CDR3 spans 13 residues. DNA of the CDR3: TGTGCCAGCAGTGAAGTGGGGGTTCAGCCCCAGCATTTT. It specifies CASSEVGVQPQHF.

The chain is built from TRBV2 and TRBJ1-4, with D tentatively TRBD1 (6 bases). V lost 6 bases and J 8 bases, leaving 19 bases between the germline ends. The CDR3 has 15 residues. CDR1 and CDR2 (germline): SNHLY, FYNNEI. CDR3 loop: CASRPTRGQLEKLFF. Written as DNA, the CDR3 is TGTGCCAGCAGACCTACGAGGGGACAATTGGAAAAACTGTTTTTT.

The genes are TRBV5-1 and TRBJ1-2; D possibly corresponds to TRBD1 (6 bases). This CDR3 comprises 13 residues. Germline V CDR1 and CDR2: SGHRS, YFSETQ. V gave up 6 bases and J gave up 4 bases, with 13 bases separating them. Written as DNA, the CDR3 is TGCGCCAGCAACCCCGGACAGTCCTATGGCTACACCTTC. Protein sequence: CASNPGQSYGYTF.

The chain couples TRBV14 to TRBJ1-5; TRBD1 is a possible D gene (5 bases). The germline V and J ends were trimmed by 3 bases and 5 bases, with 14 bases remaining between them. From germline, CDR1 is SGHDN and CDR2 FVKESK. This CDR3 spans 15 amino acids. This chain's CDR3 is CASSQKRDPHQPQHF. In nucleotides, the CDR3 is TGTGCCAGCAGCCAGAAACGGGACCCGCATCAGCCCCAGCATTTT.

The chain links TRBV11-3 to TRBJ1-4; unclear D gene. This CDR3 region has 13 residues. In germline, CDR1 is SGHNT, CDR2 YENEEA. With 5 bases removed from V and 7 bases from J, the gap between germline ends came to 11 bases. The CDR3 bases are TGTGCCAGCAGCCCCTTGTATGGTGAAAAACTGTTTTTT. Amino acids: CASSPLYGEKLFF. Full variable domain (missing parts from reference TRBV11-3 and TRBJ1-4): EAGVVQSPRYKIIEKKQPVAFWCNPISGHNTLYWYLQNLGQGPELLIRYENEEAVDDSQLPKDRFSAERLKGVDSTLKIQPAELGDSAVYLCASSPLYGEKLFFGSGTQLSVL.

The CDR3 nucleotides are TGTGCCAGCAAAAAACTAGCGGGGGAGCGTAGCGAGCAGTACTTC. This codes for CASKKLAGERSEQYF. This rearrangement joins TRBV6-5 to TRBJ2-7; TRBD2 matches 11 bases. CDR1 is MNHEY and CDR2 is SVGAGI in the germline V gene. The V segment lost 7 bases and the J segment 6 bases; nucleotides outside the gene matches: 11. The CDR3 length is 15 residues.